Below, 17 T cell receptor beta chains from the same sample are listed, as sequenced in a study of T-cell reconstitution after alpha-beta-depleted transplantation in children. Unique molecular identifiers were incorporated when the TCRbeta library was constructed. MiXCR, applied by TCRdb to the PCR reads, yields one record per CDR3 protein. This sample yields 500,000 or so distinct CDR3 sequences, of which approximately 29% are seen a single time; more than 2% belongs to the top ten. The sequencing here drew on PBMCs from the stem cell graft donor, taken from the stem cell graft. Every receptor here comes from a human donor who donated a stem cell graft to a child with aplastic anemia.

This clonotype was detected a few times. This rearrangement joins TRBV10-3 to TRBJ2-7, with 9 bases lining up with TRBD1. V gave up 11 bases and J gave up 2 bases; unmatched junction bases: 13. From germline, CDR1 is ENHRY and CDR2 SYGVKD. This CDR3 comprises 15 residues. In DNA form, the CDR3 reads TGTGCCTCCCGTCCCCGGACAGGGGTGACCTACGAGCAGTACTTC. Protein product: CASRPRTGVTYEQYF.

This chain connects TRBV30 to TRBJ2-7; 8 nucleotides match TRBD2. CDR1 is GTSNPN, CDR2 SVGIG, per germline (reference sequence). CDR3 length: 14 amino acids. The ends lost 2 bases at V and 5 bases at J; junction bases unmatched: 8. The CDR3 nucleotides read TGTGCCTGGAGTCTAGGACTAGCACACAACGAGCAGTACTTC. This gives the protein CAWSLGLAHNEQYF.

V is TRBV7-8 and J is TRBJ2-7, with D tentatively TRBD1 or TRBD2 (6 bases each). V lost 7 bases to trimming and J lost 5 bases, with 12 bases between them. Germline values: CDR1 SGHVS, CDR2 FQNEAQ. CDR3 length: 12 residues. CDR3 sequence: CASTGQRDEQYF. DNA of the CDR3: TGTGCCAGCACTGGACAGCGGGACGAGCAGTACTTC.

This rearrangement joins TRBV29-1 to TRBJ2-1; TRBD1 aligns across 7 bases. Unmatched junction bases numbered 10, after V lost 3 bases and J lost 2 bases. This CDR3 is 16 amino acids long. Germline CDR1 reads SQVTM; CDR2 reads ANQGSEA. The CDR3 nucleotides are TGCAGCGTTGATGTGGGGCAGGGGGTTACCTACAATGAGCAGTTCTTC. It codes for CSVDVGQGVTYNEQFF.

The chain combines TRBV29-1 with TRBJ2-2; the D gene is possibly TRBD2 (6 bases). The germline gives CDR1 SQVTM, CDR2 ANQGSEA. The length of the CDR3 is 13 residues. V was pared by 4 bases and J by 5 bases, with 11 bases between. CDR3 residues: CSVVLAGTGELFF. The CDR3 region has the DNA TGCAGCGTTGTACTAGCAGGGACCGGGGAGCTGTTTTTT.

The V call is TRBV6-1, the J call TRBJ1-6; D unclear. The CDR3 contains 14 residues. The V gene lost 5 bases and the J gene lost 5 bases, with 10 bases spanning the gap. Germline lookup yields CDR1 MNHNS and CDR2 SASEGT. The CDR3 is CASSPGHNNSPLHF. CDR3 nucleotides: TGTGCCAGCAGTCCCGGGCACAATAATTCACCCCTCCACTTT.

The chain recombines TRBV6-5 with TRBJ2-3; maybe TRBD2 (7 bases). The V end lost 2 bases, the J end lost 2 bases, and 11 bases lay between the germline ends. In germline, CDR1 is MNHEY, CDR2 SVGAGI. The CDR3 has 15 amino acids. Here the CDR3 DNA reads TGTGCCAGCAGTTACAAGGGGGGGCTCACAGATACGCAGTATTTT. This sequence encodes CASSYKGGLTDTQYF.

The V and J genes are TRBV5-4 and TRBJ2-1; 11 bases fit TRBD2. Per the germline V gene, CDR1 is SGHNT and CDR2 is YYREEE (reference sequence). This CDR3 region has 16 residues. The ends lost 4 bases at V and 7 bases at J; junction bases unmatched: 10. The chain's CDR3 is CASSTGLAGPGNEQFF. CDR3 in DNA: TGTGCCAGCAGCACCGGACTAGCGGGCCCGGGTAATGAGCAGTTCTTC.

The chain has TRBV6-2 or TRBV6-3 and TRBJ2-3; 10 bases are shared with TRBD2. CDR1 and CDR2 (germline): MNHEY, SVGEGT. The CDR3 totals 16 residues. With V trimmed by 5 bases and J by 5 bases, 10 bases remained unmatched. The CDR3 region is CASSRDTSGNIDTQYF. CDR3 nucleotides: TGTGCCAGCAGTCGAGATACTAGCGGGAATATAGATACGCAGTATTTT.

V usage is TRBV5-1 and J usage is TRBJ1-1; D might be TRBD1 (5 bases). The CDR3 loop spans 14 amino acids. Germline loops: CDR1 SGHRS, CDR2 YFSETQ. V was shortened by 4 bases and J by 3 bases, with 13 bases between the two germline ends. CDR3 DNA sequence: TGCGCCAGCAGCGCCGGGTGGGACGACACTGAAGCTTTCTTT. Amino acid sequence: CASSAGWDDTEAFF.

This clonotype was seen more than once but under ten times. V usage is TRBV15 and J usage is TRBJ2-2; D unclear. Germline V CDR1 and CDR2: LNHNV, YYDKDF (reference sequence). The CDR3 contains 11 residues. V lost 6 bases and J 6 bases, leaving 5 bases between the germline ends. In nucleotides, the CDR3 is TGTGCCACCAGTAATGCCGGGGAGCTGTTTTTT. Amino acid sequence: CATSNAGELFF.

The chain combines TRBV9 with TRBJ2-7, with D perhaps matching TRBD1 (6 bases). In germline, CDR1 is SGDLS, CDR2 YYNGEE. V dropped 0 bases and J dropped 2 bases, with 12 bases sitting between them. The CDR3 is 15 residues long. The CDR3 coding sequence is TGTGCCAGCAGCGTAGCACAGGGAGTAGCCTACGAGCAGTACTTC. The encoded protein is CASSVAQGVAYEQYF. Drawing the rest from reference TRBV9 and TRBJ2-7, the complete variable domain is DSGVTQTPKHLITATGQRVTLRCSPRSGDLSVYWYQQSLDQGLQFLIQYYNGEERAKGNILERFSAQQFPDLHSELNLSSLELGDSALYFCASSVAQGVAYEQYFGPGTRLTVT.

CDR3 sequence reads: CASSPYPAIRNEQFF. In DNA, the CDR3 is TGTGCCAGTAGTCCTTACCCGGCCATCAGGAATGAGCAGTTCTTC. The V gene is TRBV19, the J gene TRBJ2-1, with D hard to call. This CDR3 region has 15 residues. Trimming stripped 5 bases from V and 7 bases from J, with 18 bases between. The germline V gene encodes CDR1 LNHDA and CDR2 SQIVND (reference sequence).

This chain joins TRBV5-1 and TRBJ1-2; 10 bases match TRBD1. The CDR3 consists of 15 residues. The germline gives CDR1 SGHRS, CDR2 YFSETQ. Trimming cost V 4 bases and J 6 bases; bases outside gene matches: 9. The CDR3 nucleotides read TGCGCCAGCAGCCTGCCGACAGGGGGCGCGGATGGCTACACCTTC. Translation: CASSLPTGGADGYTF. Variable domain in full (rest from reference TRBV5-1 and TRBJ1-2): KAGVTQTPRYLIKTRGQQVTLSCSPISGHRSVSWYQQTPGQGLQFLFEYFSETQRNKGNFPGRFSGRQFSNSRSEMNVSTLELGDSALYLCASSLPTGGADGYTFGSGTRLTVV.

V usage is TRBV7-2 and J usage is TRBJ2-5; D remains unclear. In germline, CDR1 is SGHTA, CDR2 FQGNSA. The V gene lost 3 bases and the J gene lost 4 bases, with 15 bases spanning the gap. The CDR3 is made up of 15 amino acids. The CDR3 reads CASSFGSRARETQYF. The CDR3 DNA sequence: TGTGCCAGCAGCTTTGGTAGCCGGGCAAGAGAGACCCAGTACTTC.

This chain uses TRBV27 with TRBJ2-4, with 8 bases matching TRBD1. CDR3 length: 14 residues. With 6 bases clipped from V and 8 bases from J, the junction kept 9 bases outside the gene matches. CDR1 MNHEY and CDR2 SMNVEV come from the germline V gene (reference sequence). The CDR3 DNA sequence: TGTGCCAGCAGGCGGAGGACAGGGATGGACATTCAGTACTTC. Its protein is CASRRRTGMDIQYF.

This chain joins TRBV9 and TRBJ2-3, with TRBD2 as a possible D gene (6 bases). Germline CDR1 reads SGDLS; CDR2 reads YYNGEE. The V end was cut by 0 bases, the J end by 2 bases, with 13 bases between. The CDR3 is 16 residues long. The CDR3 is CASSVGTSGYTDTQYF. Written as DNA, the CDR3 is TGTGCCAGCAGCGTAGGTACCAGCGGGTACACAGATACGCAGTATTTT. The full variable domain, its missing parts supplied by reference TRBV9 and TRBJ2-3, is DSGVTQTPKHLITATGQRVTLRCSPRSGDLSVYWYQQSLDQGLQFLIQYYNGEERAKGNILERFSAQQFPDLHSELNLSSLELGDSALYFCASSVGTSGYTDTQYFGPGTRLTVL.